The rows below give T cell receptor beta chains drawn from one sample of a study of T cell responses to AZD1222 COVID-19 vaccine. Sequencing used immunoSEQ multiplex PCR; TCRdb keeps in-frame clones, though not all of them. Of about 130,000 clones in the sample, around 87% were seen once. The material was peripheral blood, obtained on day 0 of AZD1222 vaccination. Source of these receptors: an adult in good health. Both conserved end residues are part of each CDR3. A D gene is named only where the DNA matches it firmly. Only part of the rows carry a size: once, few, many, or a class if the clone is expanded.

TRBV15	TRBJ1-4	NA	NA	CATRLGYNEKLFF	TGTGCCACCAGGTTGGGATATAATGAAAAACTGTTTTTT
TRBV7-2	TRBJ1-2	NA	NA	CASSLAPGLGYTF	TGTGCCAGCAGCTTAGCGCCCGGGCTGGGCTACACCTTC
TRBV3-1/TRBV3-2	TRBJ1-5	NA	NA	CASSQGHRQPQHF	TGTGCCAGCAGCCAAGGGCACAGGCAGCCCCAGCATTTT
TRBV6-2/TRBV6-3	TRBJ2-1	NA	TRBD2	CASTPSGSYNEQFF	TGTGCCAGCACCCCTAGCGGATCCTACAATGAGCAGTTCTTC
TRBV5-5	TRBJ1-5	NA	TRBD1	CASSDSGTGANQPQHF	TGTGCCAGCAGCGACTCCGGGACAGGAGCCAATCAGCCCCAGCATTTT
TRBV4-1	TRBJ1-2	few	NA	CASSQRGGYTF	TGCGCCAGCAGCCAGAGGGGTGGCTACACCTTC
TRBV5-6	TRBJ1-5	NA	NA	CASSLFQPGEYSNQPQHF	TGTGCCAGCAGCTTGTTTCAGCCAGGCGAATATAGCAATCAGCCCCAGCATTTT
TRBV21-1	TRBJ1-2	NA	NA	CASSKGKRPNYGYTF	TGTGCCAGCAGCAAAGGCAAGAGACCCAACTATGGCTACACCTTC
TRBV27	TRBJ2-7	NA	TRBD1	CASSLLSGQGGHEQYF	TGTGCCAGCAGTTTACTTTCGGGACAGGGTGGCCACGAGCAGTACTTC
TRBV2	TRBJ2-7	once	NA	CASSEYEQYF	TGTGCCAGCTCAGAATACGAGCAGTACTTC
TRBV5-1	TRBJ1-4	NA	TRBD1	CASSKGTADEKLFF	TGCGCCAGCAGCAAGGGGACAGCAGATGAAAAACTGTTTTTT
TRBV4-1	TRBJ2-7	NA	NA	CASSQTTAPPLEQYF	TGCGCCAGCAGCCAAACAACCGCCCCCCCTCTCGAGCAGTACTTC
TRBV5-6	TRBJ1-5	NA	TRBD1	CASSWGTGEGNQPQHF	TGTGCCAGCAGCTGGGGGACAGGGGAAGGCAATCAGCCCCAGCATTTT
TRBV28	TRBJ2-2	NA	TRBD2	CASSWGTTRAGELFF	TGTGCCAGCAGTTGGGGGACTACTAGGGCCGGGGAGCTGTTTTTT
TRBV20-1	TRBJ2-1	NA	TRBD2	CSASTAASGNNEQFF	TGCAGTGCTAGTACCGCGGCTAGCGGAAACAATGAGCAGTTCTTC
TRBV6-6	TRBJ2-1	NA	TRBD2	CASRMGRGAYNEQFF	TGTGCCAGCAGGATGGGGAGGGGAGCTTACAATGAGCAGTTCTTC
TRBV19	TRBJ2-1	once	TRBD2	CASSMASGYNEQFF	TGTGCCAGTAGTATGGCTAGCGGGTACAATGAGCAGTTCTTC
TRBV6-2/TRBV6-3	TRBJ2-6	NA	TRBD2	CASSRPTSGRSHSGANVLTF	TGTGCCAGCAGTCGCCCCACTAGCGGGAGGTCCCACTCTGGGGCCAACGTCCTGACTTTC
TRBV2	TRBJ1-6	NA	NA	CASSAQDASPLHF	TGTGCCAGCAGTGCCCAGGACGCTTCACCCCTCCACTTT
TRBV27	TRBJ2-2	few	NA	CASSLLGDSNTGELFF	TGTGCCAGCAGTTTACTAGGGGACTCGAACACCGGGGAGCTGTTTTTT
TRBV12-5	TRBJ1-5	NA	NA	CASGLVHGARGNQPQHF	TGTGCTAGTGGTTTGGTACATGGGGCGAGGGGCAATCAGCCCCAGCATTTT
TRBV5-4	TRBJ2-7	NA	TRBD2	CASSFGLAGVEYEQYF	TGTGCCAGCAGCTTCGGACTAGCGGGGGTAGAGTACGAGCAGTACTTC
TRBV7-8	TRBJ2-1	NA	TRBD2	CASSNPGTSGPGNEQFF	TGTGCCAGCAGCAACCCCGGGACTAGCGGCCCGGGCAATGAGCAGTTCTTC
TRBV28	TRBJ1-2	NA	NA	CASSLQGPSSYTF	TGTGCCAGCAGTTTACAGGGGCCCTCCAGCTACACCTTC
TRBV20-1	TRBJ2-5	NA	NA	CSASRSETQYF	TGCAGTGCTAGTCGGTCAGAGACCCAGTACTTC
TRBV7-3	TRBJ1-1	NA	NA	CASSSQPATGGTEAFF	TGTGCCAGCAGCTCTCAACCTGCGACAGGAGGCACTGAAGCTTTCTTT
TRBV7-6	TRBJ1-3	NA	TRBD1	CASSLGQGGDSGNTIYF	TGTGCCAGCAGCCTTGGACAGGGAGGCGACTCTGGAAACACCATATATTTT